One sample yielded the 9 T cell receptor beta chains listed below, sequenced in a study of identical twins' blood T cells. TCRdb re-called the 5' RACE reads through MiXCR, storing one row per CDR3 protein. The sample lists 300,000 to 450,000 distinct CDR3 sequences; more than 25% were seen once. Material for sequencing was PBMCs. These receptors all come from a woman between 18 and 55 years old in good health.

This clonotype was seen more than once but under ten times. The CDR3 DNA sequence: TGTGCCGCAGGGGGTGCTTTCTTT. Protein: CAAGGAFF. J is TRBJ1-1 and V is TRBV28, with TRBD1 matching 7 bases. The CDR3 runs 8 residues. V lost 11 bases to trimming and J lost 11 bases; unmatched junction nucleotides: 2. Germline loops: CDR1 MDHEN, CDR2 SYDVKM.

This clonotype was counted many times. This chain links TRBV29-1 with TRBJ1-5; TRBD1 agrees at 7 bases. With V trimmed by 5 bases and J by 7 bases, 11 bases remained unmatched. CDR3 length equals 14 residues. The germline CDR1 and CDR2 sequences are SQVTM and ANQGSEA. The CDR3, as DNA: TGCAGCGTTATTCCGACAGGGATCGGCCAGCCCCAGCATTTT. It specifies CSVIPTGIGQPQHF.

This clonotype has only a few counts. The chain has TRBV25-1 and TRBJ1-4; D perhaps matches TRBD1 (5 bases). Germline loops: CDR1 MGHDK, CDR2 SYGVNS. The CDR3 totals 15 residues. The ends were cut back, 2 bases at V and 5 bases at J, with 12 bases in the middle. CDR3 loop: CASSERQGGNEKLFF. CDR3 in DNA: TGTGCCAGCAGTGAACGGCAGGGAGGGAATGAAAAACTGTTTTTT.

The chain recombines TRBV5-1 with TRBJ2-2; D unclear. This CDR3 region has 15 residues. Germline CDR1 and CDR2: SGHRS and YFSETQ. Trimming removed 2 bases from V and 0 bases from J, with 8 bases in between. Here the CDR3 reads CASSLGPTNTGELFF. Here the CDR3 DNA reads TGCGCCAGCAGCTTAGGACCGACGAACACCGGGGAGCTGTTTTTT.

The J gene is TRBJ2-2, the V gene TRBV5-1, with a weak D call TRBD2 (7 bases). The CDR3 runs 16 residues. Germline CDR1 reads SGHRS; CDR2 reads YFSETQ. The germline V and J ends were trimmed by 0 bases and 4 bases, with 13 bases remaining between them. The chain's CDR3 is CASSLEGGQTTGELFF. CDR3 sequence (DNA): TGCGCCAGCAGCTTGGAGGGGGGGCAAACCACCGGGGAGCTGTTTTTT.

This clonotype was seen a few times. The chain couples TRBV29-1 to TRBJ1-5, with D maybe TRBD1 (5 bases). This CDR3 has 14 residues. Germline CDR1 SQVTM, CDR2 ANQGSEA. The V and J ends lost 5 bases and 0 bases respectively, with 11 bases between them. CDR3 bases: TGCAGCGTTATTTGGGGGTATAGCAATCAGCCCCAGCATTTT. Translation: CSVIWGYSNQPQHF.

Regarding this clonotype: This may be a read error: a much more frequent sequence differs by one nucleotide. The chain uses TRBV29-1 and TRBJ1-1, with D maybe TRBD1 (6 bases). Looked up from germline, CDR1 is SQVTM and CDR2 is ANQGSEA. This CDR3 comprises 14 residues. The CDR3 bases are TGCAGCGTTGCCCGGGGGCATGTGAACACTGAAGCTGTCTTT. As protein: CSVARGHVNTEAVF.

Of note for this clonotype: Since a much larger clone is just one base distant, this may be a read error. The rearrangement links TRBV12-3 or TRBV12-4 to TRBJ2-7, with D unresolved. This CDR3 is built from 15 residues. The CDR3 DNA reads as TGTTTCAGCAGTTTAGATAGGCCCCGATCCTACGAGCAGTACTTC. It codes for CFSSLDRPRSYEQYF.

This clonotype was recorded a few times. The rearrangement joins TRBV29-1 to TRBJ1-2, with 7 positions matching TRBD1. Germline trimming cut 6 bases from V and 5 bases from J; bases unmatched to any gene: 3. The CDR3 extends over 11 amino acids. Germline CDR1 reads SQVTM; CDR2 reads ANQGSEA. The CDR3 reads CSVKTGYGYTF. In DNA, the CDR3 is TGCAGCGTCAAGACAGGGTATGGCTACACCTTC.